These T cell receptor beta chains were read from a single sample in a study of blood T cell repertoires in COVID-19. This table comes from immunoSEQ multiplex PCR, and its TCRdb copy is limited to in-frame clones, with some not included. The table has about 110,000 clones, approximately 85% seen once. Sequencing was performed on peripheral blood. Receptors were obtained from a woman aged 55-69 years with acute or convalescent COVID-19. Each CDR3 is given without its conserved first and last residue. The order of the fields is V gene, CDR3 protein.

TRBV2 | ASSTGGVGTDTQY
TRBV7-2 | ASSLGRSGHGYT
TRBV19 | ASSRSYGGTSGGANEQF
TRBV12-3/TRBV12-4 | ASSWDRVYGYT
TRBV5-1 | ASSFQGASAEAF
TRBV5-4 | ASSFETGVTDTQY
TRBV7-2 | ASSFVQGRQPQH
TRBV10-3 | AITRGVDSEAF
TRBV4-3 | ASSQDFGEHGYT
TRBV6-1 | ASSEDLPQH
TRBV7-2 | ASSSYSYEQY
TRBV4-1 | ASSQAWRAGELF
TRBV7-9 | ASSGNLNYGYT
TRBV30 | AAGQTYEQY
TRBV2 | ASSPQVTGGKQY
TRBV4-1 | ASSQDQNRDTGELF
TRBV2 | ASSLTVRETQY
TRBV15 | ATSRDPDRGNYGYT
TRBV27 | ASSVVGGSYEQY
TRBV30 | AWTAGAETQY
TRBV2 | ASVQGSDYGYT
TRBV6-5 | ASSYPGQGGYEQY
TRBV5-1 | ASSLAFQGAIETQY
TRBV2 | ASSGKRGGHNEQF
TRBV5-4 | ASSLGSGGLDEQF
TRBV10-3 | AISEAGPGYGYT
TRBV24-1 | ATSDPQGAGLNIQY
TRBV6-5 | ASSSPRRGRETQY
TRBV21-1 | ASSPRTGFNQPQH
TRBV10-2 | ASSADRYYYNSPLH
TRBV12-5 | ASGIRENTEAF
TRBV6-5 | ASSYRLTAPTYEQY
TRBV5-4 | ASSLDSGTYEQY
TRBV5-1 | ASTTTGDSYNEQF
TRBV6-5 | ASSSRDSSGYT
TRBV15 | ATSRAGTGYGYT
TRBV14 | ASSQGFGGGPEAF
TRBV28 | ASSRDFLGEQF
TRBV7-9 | ASSLGSGGYEQY
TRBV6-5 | ASSRTVSNQPQH
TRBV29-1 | SVRMQDGYT
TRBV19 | ASSPTSGGHPYEQY
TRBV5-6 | ASSLRAEETQY
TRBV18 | ASSTGTGNEQY
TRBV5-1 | ASGTGGANSPLH
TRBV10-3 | AITEDRASGYT
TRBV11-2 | ASSSGTSGAIQY
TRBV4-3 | ASSQLPDREAGYT
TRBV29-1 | SVEYRPGETQY
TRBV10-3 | AITAGSGANVLT
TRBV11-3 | ASSRSGPAGNEQF
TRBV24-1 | ATSDETGLEGYT
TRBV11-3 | ASHRGAEAF
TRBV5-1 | ASSPDSSYNEQF
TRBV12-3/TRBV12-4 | ASSLGGRPQH
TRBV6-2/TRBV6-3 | ASSSWGREAF
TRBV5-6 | ASSRTGARVGNTIY
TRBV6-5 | ASSYLGRGETQY
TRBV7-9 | ASSPVISSTEAF
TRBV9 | ASSVAQGLTESLEQF